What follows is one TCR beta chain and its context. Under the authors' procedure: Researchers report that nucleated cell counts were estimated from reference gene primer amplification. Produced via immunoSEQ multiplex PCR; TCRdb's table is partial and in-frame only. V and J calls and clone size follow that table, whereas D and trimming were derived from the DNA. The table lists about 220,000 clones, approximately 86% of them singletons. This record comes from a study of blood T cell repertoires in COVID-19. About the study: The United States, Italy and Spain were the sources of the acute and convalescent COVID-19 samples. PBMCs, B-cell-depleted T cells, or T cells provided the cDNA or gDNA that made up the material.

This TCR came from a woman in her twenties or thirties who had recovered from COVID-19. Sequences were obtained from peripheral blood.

The CDR3 nucleotides are TGTGCCACACAACAGAACACTGAAGCTTTCTTT. It is translated as CATQQNTEAFF. The chain recombines TRBV10-3 with TRBJ1-1, with no clear D. Germline loops: CDR1 ENHRY, CDR2 SYGVKD. This CDR3 contains 11 residues. Trimming stripped 10 bases from V and 1 base from J, with 7 bases between.